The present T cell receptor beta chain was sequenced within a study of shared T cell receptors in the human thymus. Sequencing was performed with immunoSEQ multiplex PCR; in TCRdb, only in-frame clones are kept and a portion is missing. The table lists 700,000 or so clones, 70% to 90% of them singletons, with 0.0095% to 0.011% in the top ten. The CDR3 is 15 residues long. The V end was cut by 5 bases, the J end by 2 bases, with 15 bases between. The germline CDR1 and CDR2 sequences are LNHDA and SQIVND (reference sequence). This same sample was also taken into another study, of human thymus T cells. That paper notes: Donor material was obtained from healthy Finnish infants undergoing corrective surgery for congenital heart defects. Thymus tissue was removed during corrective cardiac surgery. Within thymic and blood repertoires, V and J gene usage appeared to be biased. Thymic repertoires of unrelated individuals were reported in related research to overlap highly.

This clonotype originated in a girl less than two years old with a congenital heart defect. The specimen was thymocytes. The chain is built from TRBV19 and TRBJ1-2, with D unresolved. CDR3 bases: TGTGCCAGTAGTGCCCCAAGACTGGCAAACTATGGCTACACCTTC. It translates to CASSAPRLANYGYTF. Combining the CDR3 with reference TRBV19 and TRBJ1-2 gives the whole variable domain DGGITQSPKYLFRKEGQNVTLSCEQNLNHDAMYWYRQDPGQGLRLIYYSQIVNDFQKGDIAEGYSVSREKKESFPLTVTSAQKNPTAFYLCASSAPRLANYGYTFGSGTRLTVV.